The 3 T cell receptor beta chains below all came from one sample that was sequenced in a study of blood T cell repertoires in COVID-19. Data came from immunoSEQ multiplex PCR; TCRdb stores just in-frame clones and leaves some out. The sample contains about 220,000 clones, 82% of which appear only once. The sequenced material came from PBMCs or T cells enriched from blood (not recorded which). The source of these receptors is a woman aged 55-69 years who had recovered from COVID-19.

The chain links TRBV19 to TRBJ1-1, with TRBD1 identical over 9 bases. CDR1 is LNHDA, CDR2 SQIVND, per germline (reference sequence). Germline trimming cut 9 bases from V and 2 bases from J; bases unmatched to any gene: 7. This CDR3 spans 14 amino acids. CDR3 in DNA: TGTGCCAGCCACAGACAGGGGGTCAACACTGAAGCTTTCTTT. Translated: CASHRQGVNTEAFF.

This clone was picked up a small number of times. The rearrangement links TRBV5-1 to TRBJ1-1; 9 nucleotides line up with TRBD1. This CDR3 has 16 residues. CDR1 and CDR2 from the germline V gene are SGHRS and YFSETQ. Trimming removed 0 bases from V and 8 bases from J; junction bases left unmatched: 11. CDR3 nucleotides: TGCGCCAGCAGCTTGGAAGGGACAGGGTCCCTTAGGGAAGCTTTCTTT. This gives the protein CASSLEGTGSLREAFF.

The J gene is TRBJ1-5, the V gene TRBV4-1; D not certain. This CDR3 region has 16 residues. Trimming took off 0 bases at V and 1 base at J, with 10 bases between the two ends. The germline V gene has CDR1 MGHRA and CDR2 YSYEKL. CDR3 in amino acids: CASSQEVLASNQPQHF. In nucleotides, the CDR3 is TGCGCCAGCAGCCAAGAAGTCTTGGCCAGCAATCAGCCCCAGCATTTT.